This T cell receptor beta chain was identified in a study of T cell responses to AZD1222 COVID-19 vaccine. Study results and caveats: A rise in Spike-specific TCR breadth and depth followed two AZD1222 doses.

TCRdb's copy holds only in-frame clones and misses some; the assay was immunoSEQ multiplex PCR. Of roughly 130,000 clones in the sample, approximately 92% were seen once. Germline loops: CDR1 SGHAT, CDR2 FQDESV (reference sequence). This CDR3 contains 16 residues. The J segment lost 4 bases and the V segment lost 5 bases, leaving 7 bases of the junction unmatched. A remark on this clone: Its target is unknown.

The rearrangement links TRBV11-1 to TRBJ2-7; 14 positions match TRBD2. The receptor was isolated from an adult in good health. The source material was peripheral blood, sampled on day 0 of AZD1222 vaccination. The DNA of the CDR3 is TGTGCCAGCAGCATGGGACTAGCGGGAGTCAGGTACGAGCAGTACTTC. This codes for CASSMGLAGVRYEQYF.